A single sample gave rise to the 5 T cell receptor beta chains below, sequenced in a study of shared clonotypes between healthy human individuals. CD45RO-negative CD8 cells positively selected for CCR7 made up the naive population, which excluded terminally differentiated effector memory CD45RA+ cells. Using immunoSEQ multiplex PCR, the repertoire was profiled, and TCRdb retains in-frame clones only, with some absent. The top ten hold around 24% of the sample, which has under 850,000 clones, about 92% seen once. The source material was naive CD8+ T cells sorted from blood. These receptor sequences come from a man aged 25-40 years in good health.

The CDR3 is CATSKGLGYTF. The DNA of the CDR3 is TGTGCCACCAGCAAAGGGTTGGGCTACACCTTC. The chain links TRBV15 to TRBJ1-2; no clear D. V gave up 4 bases and J gave up 8 bases, with 8 bases separating them. Germline CDR1 reads LNHNV; CDR2 reads YYDKDF (reference sequence). The CDR3 is 11 amino acids.

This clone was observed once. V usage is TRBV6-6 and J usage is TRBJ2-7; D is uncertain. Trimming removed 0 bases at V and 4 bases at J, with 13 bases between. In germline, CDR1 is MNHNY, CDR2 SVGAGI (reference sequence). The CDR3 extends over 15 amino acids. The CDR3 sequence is CASSYSGPTPYEQYF. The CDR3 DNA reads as TGTGCCAGCAGTTACTCGGGTCCAACCCCATACGAGCAGTACTTC.

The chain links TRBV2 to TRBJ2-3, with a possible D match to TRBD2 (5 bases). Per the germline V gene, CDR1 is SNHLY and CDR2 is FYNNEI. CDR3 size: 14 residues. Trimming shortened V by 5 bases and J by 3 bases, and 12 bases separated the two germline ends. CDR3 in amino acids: CASSRGSGTDTQYF. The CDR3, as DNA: TGTGCCAGCAGTCGGGGTTCTGGGACAGATACGCAGTATTTT.

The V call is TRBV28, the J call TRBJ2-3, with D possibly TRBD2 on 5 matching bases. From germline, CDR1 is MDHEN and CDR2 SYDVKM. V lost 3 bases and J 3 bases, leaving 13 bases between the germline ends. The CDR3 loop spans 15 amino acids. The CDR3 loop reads CASSFQRSGTDTQYF. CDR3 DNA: TGTGCCAGCAGTTTCCAGCGGTCGGGGACAGATACGCAGTATTTT.

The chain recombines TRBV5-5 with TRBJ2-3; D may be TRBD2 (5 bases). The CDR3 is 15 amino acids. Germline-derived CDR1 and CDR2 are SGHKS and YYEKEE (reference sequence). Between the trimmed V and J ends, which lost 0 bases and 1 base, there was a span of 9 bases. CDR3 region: CASSLEVGGTDTQYF. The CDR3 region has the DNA TGTGCCAGCAGCTTGGAAGTGGGAGGCACAGATACGCAGTATTTT.